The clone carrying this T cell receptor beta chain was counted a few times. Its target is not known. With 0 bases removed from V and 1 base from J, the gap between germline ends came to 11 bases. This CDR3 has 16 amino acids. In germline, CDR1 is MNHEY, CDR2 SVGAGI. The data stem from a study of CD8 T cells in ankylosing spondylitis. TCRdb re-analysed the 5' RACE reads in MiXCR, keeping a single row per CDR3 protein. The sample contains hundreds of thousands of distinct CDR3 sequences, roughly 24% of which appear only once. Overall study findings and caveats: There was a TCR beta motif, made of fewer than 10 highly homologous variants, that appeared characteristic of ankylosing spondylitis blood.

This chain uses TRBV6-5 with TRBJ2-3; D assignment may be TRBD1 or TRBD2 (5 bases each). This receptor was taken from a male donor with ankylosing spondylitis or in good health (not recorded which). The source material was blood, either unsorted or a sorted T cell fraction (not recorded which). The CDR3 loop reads CASSYSGQGGTDTQYF. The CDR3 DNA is TGTGCCAGCAGTTACTCTGGGCAGGGAGGCACAGATACGCAGTATTTT.